Below are 10 T cell receptor beta chains sequenced from a single sample in a study of spatial heterogeneity in lung cancer. TCRdb redid the calling of the 5' RACE reads with MiXCR, one entry per CDR3 protein. The table has fewer than 15,000 distinct CDR3 sequences, about 3.8% seen once; the top ten hold 35% to 50%. The time point is: sample taken at primary tumor resection. This material consisted of PBMCs, taken at surgery. The receptors stem from a male donor with early-stage non-small cell lung cancer.

This clonotype was seen many times. CDR3 region: CASSYGASGREETQYF. The CDR3 DNA is TGTGCCAGCAGTTACGGGGCTAGCGGGAGAGAAGAGACCCAGTACTTC. The J gene is TRBJ2-5, the V gene TRBV6-5; 10 nucleotides match TRBD2. The CDR3 is 16 residues long. V lost 2 bases, J lost 3 bases, and 6 bases stayed unmatched. Germline CDR1 MNHEY, CDR2 SVGAGI.

This clonotype appeared many times. The chain is built from TRBV2 and TRBJ2-1, with no clear D. This CDR3 contains 11 residues. V lost 2 bases, J lost 9 bases, and 5 bases lay in between. Germline CDR1 is SNHLY and CDR2 is FYNNEI. CDR3 DNA sequence: TGTGCCAGCAGTGAATACGCTGAGCAGTTCTTC. This gives the protein CASSEYAEQFF.

This clonotype was observed at least ten times. Germline and junction disagree at one end, which may indicate a read error. This rearrangement joins TRBV18 to TRBJ2-7; TRBD2 agrees at 13 bases. The CDR3 covers 16 residues. Germline V gene sequence: CDR1 KGHSH, CDR2 LQKENI. This chain's CDR3 is CASAPGLAGSLGEQYF. The CDR3 DNA reads TGTGCCAGCGCACCGGGACTAGCGGGATCATTGGGGGAGCAGTACTTC.

The J gene is TRBJ1-5, the V gene TRBV12-3 or TRBV12-4; D is uncertain. Trimming stripped 6 bases from V and 3 bases from J, with 12 bases between. The CDR3 spans 14 residues. The CDR3 reads CASSLDGLNQPQHF. The CDR3, as DNA: TGTGCCAGCAGCCTGGACGGTCTCAATCAGCCCCAGCATTTT.

This clonotype occurred many times. The chain carries TRBV5-1 and TRBJ2-2; D ambiguous. V lost 4 bases, J lost 3 bases, and 7 bases lay in between. Looked up from germline, CDR1 is SGHRS and CDR2 is YFSETQ. The CDR3 is made up of 13 amino acids. Here the CDR3 DNA reads TGCGCCAGCAGCCCCACCGACACCGGGGAGCTGTTTTTT. It encodes CASSPTDTGELFF.

This clonotype was counted ten times or more. V is TRBV10-1 and J is TRBJ1-6; D uncertain. Germline assignment: CDR1 WNHNN and CDR2 SYGVQD (reference sequence). The CDR3 contains 13 residues. Trimming removed 2 bases from V and 8 bases from J, with 7 bases in between. Here the CDR3 DNA reads TGCGCCAGCAGTGAGGCGAAGGATTCACCCCTCCACTTT. This translates into CASSEAKDSPLHF.

In this sample, this clonotype turned up many times. The gene calls are TRBV6-2 or TRBV6-3 and TRBJ2-1; 13 nucleotides match TRBD2. Per germline, CDR1 MNHEY and CDR2 SVGEGT. The CDR3 spans 17 residues. Trimming removed 6 bases from V and 7 bases from J; junction bases left unmatched: 12. The CDR3 nucleotides read TGTGCCAGCAGCCGGGCTCCGGGACTAGCGGGAAAAAATGAGCAGTTCTTC. Protein: CASSRAPGLAGKNEQFF.

This clonotype was counted ten times or more. V and J are TRBV7-8 and TRBJ1-1; D remains unclear. V lost 1 base and J 0 bases, leaving 6 bases between the germline ends. The germline V gene has CDR1 SGHVS and CDR2 FQNEAQ. The CDR3 covers 14 residues. The CDR3 sequence is CASSLGWVNTEAFF. The CDR3 DNA follows: TGTGCCAGCAGCTTAGGTTGGGTGAACACTGAAGCTTTCTTT.

This clonotype occurred many times. The chain employs TRBV7-9 and TRBJ1-4; 9 bases fit TRBD1. CDR3 length equals 14 residues. Trimming cost V 5 bases and J 4 bases; bases outside gene matches: 2. Looked up from germline, CDR1 is SEHNR and CDR2 is FQNEAQ (reference sequence). CDR3 sequence: CASSLDRGNEKLFF. The CDR3 region has the DNA TGTGCCAGCAGCCTGGACAGGGGTAATGAAAAACTGTTTTTT.

This clonotype came up a few times. This is likely a read error, given that the CDR3 carries no conserved phenylalanine or tryptophan at its end. The V call is TRBV5-1, the J call TRBJ2-5; 8 nucleotides match TRBD1. The V and J ends lost 4 bases and 2 bases, in that order; junction bases with no gene match: 7. Germline-derived CDR1 and CDR2 are SGHRS and YFSETQ. The CDR3 covers 15 residues. The CDR3 DNA reads as TGCGCCAGCAGCATTAACACAGGGGGTCAAGAGACCCAGTACTCC. Its protein product is CASSINTGGQETQYS.